This T cell receptor (beta chain) is from a study of blood T cell repertoires in COVID-19. There are 16 residues in the CDR3. Looked up from germline, CDR1 is KGHDR and CDR2 is SFDVKD. Unmatched junction bases numbered 8, after V lost 4 bases and J lost 3 bases. Method: immunoSEQ multiplex PCR; TCRdb's copy keeps in-frame clones and lacks some. The table includes roughly 200,000 clones, under 90% detected once. The gene calls are TRBV24-1 and TRBJ2-1, with 7 bases lining up with TRBD1. The specimen sequenced was peripheral blood. This TCR was sampled from an elderly man with acute or convalescent COVID-19. CDR3 residues: CATSEARTGHYNEQFF. CDR3 nucleotides: TGTGCCACCAGTGAGGCCCGGACAGGACACTACAATGAGCAGTTCTTC.